This TCR beta chain stems from a study of T-cell memory formation after mild COVID-19. Overall study context: TCR clusters showed largely donor specificity.

This CDR3 comprises 13 residues. Trimming stripped 3 bases from V and 8 bases from J, with 11 bases between. Germline CDR1 KGHSH, CDR2 LQKENI. A word on this clonotype: Its cognate antigen is unknown. A read error may be the cause here, since a much bigger clone is one base away. As the CDR3 is not closed by the conserved phenylalanine or tryptophan, this likely results from a read error.

Study conclusions and caveats: CD4+ contracting clones were found mainly in CM and EM, and CD8+ ones in EMRA. Contracting clones, day 15 to 85, had balanced CD4/CD8, and later expanders favored CD4+.

MiXCR was run by TCRdb on the 5' RACE reads, yielding one entry per CDR3 protein. This table holds around 47,000 distinct CDR3 sequences, 8% to 10% found once. The chain has TRBV18 and TRBJ2-1; D tentatively reads TRBD1 or TRBD2 (5 bases each). Sequencing was performed on PBMCs or a T cell subset sorted from them (not recorded which). The TCR sequence derives from an adult woman who had mild COVID-19 (a few samples of this study predate the infection). Cell type and time point are not known. The CDR3 DNA reads as TGTGCCAGCTCACCTAACGGGGCGGATGAGCAGTTCTAC. Its translation: CASSPNGADEQFY.